This T cell receptor (beta chain) was obtained from a study of a mutant IDH1 vaccine in newly diagnosed glioma. Looking at the study overall: Antecedent treatment encompassed radiotherapy, temozolomide, or their combination; the majority received both.

Time point given: baseline, week 1 (first vaccination visit). Specified treatment: pre-vaccination baseline after standard-of-care therapy. Sequenced by immunoSEQ multiplex PCR; TCRdb stores in-frame clones only, minus some. This repertoire shows 85,000 to 100,000 clones, about four fifths found once; its top ten account for approximately 7.9%. V was cut by 7 bases and J by 0 bases, with 13 bases left in between. CDR1 MNHNY and CDR2 SVGAGI come from the germline V gene (reference sequence). The CDR3 consists of 15 residues. The material was PBMCs, obtained from a glioma patient treated with radiotherapy, temozolomide or both. The chain links TRBV6-6 to TRBJ2-4; the D gene is possibly TRBD2 (5 bases). This clonotype was obtained from a man in his forties with glioma. For the CDR3, the DNA is TGTGCCAGCACCCCCGGCGGACTAGCCAAAAACATTCAGTACTTC. Amino acid sequence: CASTPGGLAKNIQYF.